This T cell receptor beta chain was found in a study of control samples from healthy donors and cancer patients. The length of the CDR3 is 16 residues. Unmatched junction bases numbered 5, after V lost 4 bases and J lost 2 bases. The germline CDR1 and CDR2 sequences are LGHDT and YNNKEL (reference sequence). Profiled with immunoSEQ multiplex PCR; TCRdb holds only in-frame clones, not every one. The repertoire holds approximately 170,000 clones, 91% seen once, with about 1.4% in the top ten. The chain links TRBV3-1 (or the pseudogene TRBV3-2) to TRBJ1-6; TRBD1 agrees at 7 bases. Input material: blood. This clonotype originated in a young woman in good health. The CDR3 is CASSPGTAPYNSPLHF. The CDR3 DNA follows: TGTGCCAGCAGCCCCGGGACAGCCCCCTATAATTCACCCCTCCACTTT.